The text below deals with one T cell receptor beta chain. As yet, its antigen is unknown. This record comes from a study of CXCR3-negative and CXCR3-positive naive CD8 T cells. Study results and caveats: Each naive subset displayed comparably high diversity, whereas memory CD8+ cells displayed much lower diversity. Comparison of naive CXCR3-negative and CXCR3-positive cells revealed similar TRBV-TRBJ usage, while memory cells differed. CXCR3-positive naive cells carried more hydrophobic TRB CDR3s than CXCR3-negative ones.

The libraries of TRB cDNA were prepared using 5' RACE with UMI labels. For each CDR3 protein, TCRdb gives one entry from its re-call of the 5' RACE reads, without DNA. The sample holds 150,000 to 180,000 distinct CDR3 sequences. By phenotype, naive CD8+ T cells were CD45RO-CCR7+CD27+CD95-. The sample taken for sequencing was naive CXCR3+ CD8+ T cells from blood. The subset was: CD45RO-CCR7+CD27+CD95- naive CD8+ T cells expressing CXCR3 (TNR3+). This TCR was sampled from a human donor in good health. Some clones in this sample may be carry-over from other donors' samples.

This CDR3 reads CASSVMRQDNEQFF. This sequence joins TRBV2 and TRBJ2-1; the TCRdb D gene call, TRBD1, has no DNA to confirm it. Germline V lookup: CDR1 SNHLY, CDR2 FYNNEI. The CDR3 length is 14 residues.